This T cell receptor (beta chain) was profiled in a study of cytomegalovirus exposure and HLA in healthy donors. On the study more broadly: Genotyping showed around four fifths of 350 to 400 donors falling in the Caucasian-associated ancestry cluster.

As to this clone: Its specificity is unknown.

The PCR employed 60 Vbeta primers together with 13 Jbeta primers. TCRdb's table, derived via immunoSEQ multiplex PCR, lists solely in-frame clones and lacks some. Of 95,000 to 150,000 clones in the sample, approximately 65% are singletons; the top ten hold less than 2%. Study conclusions and caveats: Approximately 160 TCR beta chains were listed as cytomegalovirus-associated.

This CDR3 is 20 amino acids long. The genes are TRBV12-1 and TRBJ1-5; the table's D gene call, TRBD1, was not cross checked with the DNA. TRBV12-1 is given as a pseudogene. What was sequenced was PBMCs. The source of this sequence is a man aged 18 to 30 in good health and CMV-seronegative. CDR3 bases: TGTGCCAGCAGCTTTGAGGTCTTGACAGGGTGGGGTGGATGCAATCAGCCCCAGCATTTT. This encodes CASSFEVLTGWGGCNQPQHF.